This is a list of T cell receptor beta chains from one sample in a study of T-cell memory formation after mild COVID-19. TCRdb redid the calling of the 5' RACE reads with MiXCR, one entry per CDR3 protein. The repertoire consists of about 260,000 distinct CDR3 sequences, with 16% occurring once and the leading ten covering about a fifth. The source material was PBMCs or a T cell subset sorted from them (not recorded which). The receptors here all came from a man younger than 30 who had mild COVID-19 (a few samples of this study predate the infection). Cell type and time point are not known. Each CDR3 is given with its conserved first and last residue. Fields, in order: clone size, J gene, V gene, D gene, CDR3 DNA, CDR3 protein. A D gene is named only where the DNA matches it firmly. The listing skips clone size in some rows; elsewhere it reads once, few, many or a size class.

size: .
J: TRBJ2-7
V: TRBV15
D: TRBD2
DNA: TGTGCCACCAGCAGAGGTAGCGGGGGGGCCTACGAGCAGTACTTC
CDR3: CATSRGSGGAYEQYF

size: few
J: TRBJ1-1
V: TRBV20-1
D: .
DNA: TGCAGTGCTAGGCCGGGGATCGACACTGAAGCTTTCTTT
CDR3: CSARPGIDTEAFF

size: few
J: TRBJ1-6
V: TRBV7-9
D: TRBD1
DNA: TGTGCCAGCAGCTCCGGGGACAGGGGCTCCTATAATTCACCCCTCCACTTT
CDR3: CASSSGDRGSYNSPLHF

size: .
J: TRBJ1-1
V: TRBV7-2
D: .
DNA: TGTGCCAGCAGCTTACCCCCCCGGGTAACGAACACTGAAGCTTTCTTT
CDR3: CASSLPPRVTNTEAFF

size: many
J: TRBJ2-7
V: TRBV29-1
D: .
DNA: TGCAGCGCCCTGACAGGGAGGAGCTACGAGCAGTACTTC
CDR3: CSALTGRSYEQYF

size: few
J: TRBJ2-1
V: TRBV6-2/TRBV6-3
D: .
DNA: TGTGCCAGCAGTCGCCGGACGGTCAGTGAGCAGTTCTTC
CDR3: CASSRRTVSEQFF

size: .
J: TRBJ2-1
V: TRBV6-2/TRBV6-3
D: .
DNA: TGTGCCACCTCTCAAAACTGGGGGGAGCAGTTCTTC
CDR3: CATSQNWGEQFF

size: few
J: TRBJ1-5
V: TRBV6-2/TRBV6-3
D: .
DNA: TGTGCCAGCAGAAGGGGAGCCGTAGGTCAGCCCCAGCATTTT
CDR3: CASRRGAVGQPQHF

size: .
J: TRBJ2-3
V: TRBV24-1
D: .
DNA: TGTGCCACCAGTTCCTCTAGGTCAGGGACTAGCACAGATACGCAGTATTTT
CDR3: CATSSSRSGTSTDTQYF

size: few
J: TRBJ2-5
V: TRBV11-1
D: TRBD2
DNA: TGTGCCAGCAGCGTAGCGGGGGACCAAGAGACCCAGTACTTC
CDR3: CASSVAGDQETQYF

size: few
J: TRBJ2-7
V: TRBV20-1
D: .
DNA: TGCAGTGCTAGATGGGGTCGCGAGCAGTACTTC
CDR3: CSARWGREQYF

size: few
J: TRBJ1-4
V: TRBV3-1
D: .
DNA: TGTGCCAGCAGCCAACGCCGGACAGTCGACCTTGCGATTGGTGAAAAACTGTTTTTT
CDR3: CASSQRRTVDLAIGEKLFF

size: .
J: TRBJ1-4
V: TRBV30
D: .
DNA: TGTGCCTGGCGCCTCGGGACTAGGGATGAAAAACTGTTTTTT
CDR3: CAWRLGTRDEKLFF

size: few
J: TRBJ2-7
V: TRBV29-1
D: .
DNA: TGCAGCGTTGAAATTGGACAGACCTACGAGCAGTACTTC
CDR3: CSVEIGQTYEQYF

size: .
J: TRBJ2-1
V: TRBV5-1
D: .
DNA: TGCGCCAGCAGCTTGAGGGGGGAAGGGCTCAATGAGCAGTTCTTC
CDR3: CASSLRGEGLNEQFF

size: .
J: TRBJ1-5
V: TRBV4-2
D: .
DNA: TGTGCCAGCAGCCAAGAGGACCTTAGCAATCAGCCCCAGCATTTT
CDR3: CASSQEDLSNQPQHF

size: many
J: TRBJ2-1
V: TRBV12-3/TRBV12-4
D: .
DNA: TGTGCCAGCAGTTTAAGGGGCGGGGTATCCTACAATGAGCAGTTCTTC
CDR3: CASSLRGGVSYNEQFF

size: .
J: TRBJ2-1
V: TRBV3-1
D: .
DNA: TGTGCCAGCAGCCGAGGGATGCATGAGCAGTTCTTC
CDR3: CASSRGMHEQFF

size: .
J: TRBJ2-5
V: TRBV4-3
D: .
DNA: TGCGCCAGCAGCCAAGCGGGCCGCCGCGGGGAGACCCAGTACTTC
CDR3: CASSQAGRRGETQYF

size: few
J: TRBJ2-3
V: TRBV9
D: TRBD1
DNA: TGTGCCAGCAGCCCCGGACAGGTCGGTACGCAGTATTTT
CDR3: CASSPGQVGTQYF

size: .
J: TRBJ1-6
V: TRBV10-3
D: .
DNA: TGTGCCATCAGCGACAGTTCACCCCTCCACTTT
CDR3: CAISDSSPLHF

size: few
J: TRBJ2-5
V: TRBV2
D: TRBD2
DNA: TGTGCCAGCAGTGAACTCCGGCTAGCGGGGGGGCAGGAGACCCAGTACTTC
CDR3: CASSELRLAGGQETQYF

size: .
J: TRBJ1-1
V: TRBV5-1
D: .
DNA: TGCGCCAGCAGCTTGACGAGTGACACTGAAGCTTTCTTT
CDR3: CASSLTSDTEAFF

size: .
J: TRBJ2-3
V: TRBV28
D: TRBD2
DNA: TGTGCCAGCAGTCTAGCGGACGGAAGGCAGTATTTT
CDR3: CASSLADGRQYF

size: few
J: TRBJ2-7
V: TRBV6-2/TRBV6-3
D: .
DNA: TGTGCCAGCAAATCAAGGGGTTTTACCTACGAGCAGTACTTC
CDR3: CASKSRGFTYEQYF

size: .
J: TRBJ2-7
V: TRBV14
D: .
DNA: TGTGCCAGCAGCGGATACTTCGCTCGGGGCGAGCAGTACTTC
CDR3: CASSGYFARGEQYF

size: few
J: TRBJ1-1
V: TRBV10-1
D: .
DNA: TGCGCCAGCAGTGAGATGGATGACGGGTACACTGAAGCTTTCTTT
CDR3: CASSEMDDGYTEAFF

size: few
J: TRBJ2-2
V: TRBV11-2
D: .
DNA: TGTGCCAGCAGGTTCCTCGCCTCGGGACACAACACCGGGGAGCTGTTTTTT
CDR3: CASRFLASGHNTGELFF

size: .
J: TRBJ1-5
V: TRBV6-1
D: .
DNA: TGTGCCAGCAGAGAAGGACTTAATCAGCCCCAGCATTTT
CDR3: CASREGLNQPQHF

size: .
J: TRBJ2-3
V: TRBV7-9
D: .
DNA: TGTGCCAGCAGCTTTAATCGTCCAGCGACGAAAGTAGATACGCAGTATTTT
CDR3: CASSFNRPATKVDTQYF

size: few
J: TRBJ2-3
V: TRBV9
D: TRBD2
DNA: TGTGCCAGCAGCGTAGGAGGAGGGAGGGGCGGAGGTACGCAGTATTTT
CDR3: CASSVGGGRGGGTQYF

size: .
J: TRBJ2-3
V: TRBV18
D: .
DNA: TGTGCCAGCTCACCAGGAGGAGGGGATTTGGATACGCAGTATTTT
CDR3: CASSPGGGDLDTQYF

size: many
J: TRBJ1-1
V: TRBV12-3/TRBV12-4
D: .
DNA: TGTGCCAGCAGTTTTCAGGGTAAGGGCACTGAAGCTTTCTTT
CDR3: CASSFQGKGTEAFF

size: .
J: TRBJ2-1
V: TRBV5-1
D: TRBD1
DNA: TGCGCCAGCAGGCCCCAGGGGGCATCTAATGAGCAGTTCTTC
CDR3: CASRPQGASNEQFF

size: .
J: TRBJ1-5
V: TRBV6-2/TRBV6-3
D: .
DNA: TGTGCCAGCAGCGCTGGACGTAGCAATCAGCCCCAGCATTTT
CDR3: CASSAGRSNQPQHF

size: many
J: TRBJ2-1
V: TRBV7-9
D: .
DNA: TGTGCCAGCAGACCGACCGGTTCAAATGAGCAGTTCTTC
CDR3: CASRPTGSNEQFF

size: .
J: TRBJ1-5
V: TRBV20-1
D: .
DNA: TGCAGTGCTGTGGGGGGGCGGCAAAGGCATTTT
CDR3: CSAVGGRQRHF

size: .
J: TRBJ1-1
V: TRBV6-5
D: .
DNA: TGTGCCAGCAGTTACAAGGGCGACACTGAAGCTTTCTTT
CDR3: CASSYKGDTEAFF

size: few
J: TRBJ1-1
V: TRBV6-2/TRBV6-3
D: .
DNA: TGTGCCAGCAGACAGGGTACGGGAGCTTTCTTT
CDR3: CASRQGTGAFF

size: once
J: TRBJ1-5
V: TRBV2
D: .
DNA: TGTGCCAGCAGTGTTCAGGGTAGGCAGCCCCAGCATTTT
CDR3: CASSVQGRQPQHF

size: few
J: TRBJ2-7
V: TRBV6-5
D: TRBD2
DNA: TGTGCCAGCAGATCACGGGCTAGCGGGGTCTACGAGCAGTACTTC
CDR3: CASRSRASGVYEQYF

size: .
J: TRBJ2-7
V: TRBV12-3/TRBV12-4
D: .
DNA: TGTGCCAGCACCACCGGGACACGCTACGAGCAGTACTTC
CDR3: CASTTGTRYEQYF

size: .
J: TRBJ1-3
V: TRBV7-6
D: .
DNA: TGTGCCAGCAGCGTAGACCATATCTCTGGAAACACCATATATTTT
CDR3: CASSVDHISGNTIYF

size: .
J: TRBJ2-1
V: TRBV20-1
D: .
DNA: TGCAGTGCTAGCCCTGTCGGGGGCCTAAACTACAATGAGCAGTTCTTC
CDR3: CSASPVGGLNYNEQFF

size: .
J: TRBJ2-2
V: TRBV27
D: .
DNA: TGTGCCAGCCCTCCACCGGGGGCCGGGGAGCTGTTTTTT
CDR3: CASPPPGAGELFF

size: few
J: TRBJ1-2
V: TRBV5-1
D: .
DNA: TGCGCCAGCAGCTTGGAGGGCAGCTCGGGCTACACCTTC
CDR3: CASSLEGSSGYTF

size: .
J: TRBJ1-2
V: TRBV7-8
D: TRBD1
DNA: TGTGCCAGCAGCTTGTCAATGGCGCAGGGGGCTGATGGCTACACCTTC
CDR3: CASSLSMAQGADGYTF

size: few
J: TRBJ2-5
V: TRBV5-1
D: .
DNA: TGCGCCAGCAGCTTGGGTGGGACCGGAGAGACCCAGTACTTC
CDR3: CASSLGGTGETQYF

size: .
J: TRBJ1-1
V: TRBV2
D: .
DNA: TGTGCCAGCGCCACCCGGGTAATGAACACTGAAGCTTTCTTT
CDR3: CASATRVMNTEAFF

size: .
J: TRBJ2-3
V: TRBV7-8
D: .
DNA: TGTGCCAGCAGCTCCCGACGAGTGACATATTCTAGCACAGATACGCAGTATTTT
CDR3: CASSSRRVTYSSTDTQYF

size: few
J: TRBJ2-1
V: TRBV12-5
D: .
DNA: TGTGCTAGTGGTTTGGCGACAGGATCCTACAATGAGCAGTTCTTC
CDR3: CASGLATGSYNEQFF

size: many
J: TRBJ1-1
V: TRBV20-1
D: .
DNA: TGCAGTGCTAGACAAACACTGAACACTGAAGCTTTCTTT
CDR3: CSARQTLNTEAFF

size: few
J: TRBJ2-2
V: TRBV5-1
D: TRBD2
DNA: TGCGCCAGCAGCTTGACGGGACTAGCGAGCACCGGGGAGCTGTTTTTT
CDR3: CASSLTGLASTGELFF

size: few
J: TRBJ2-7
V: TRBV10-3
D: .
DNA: TGTGCCATCAGTGACCCCGGCACCGCCGAGCAGTACTTC
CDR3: CAISDPGTAEQYF

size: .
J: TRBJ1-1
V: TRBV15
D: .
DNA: TGTGCCACCAGCAGGGCGAGAATAGGGGTCACTGAAGCTTTCTTT
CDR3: CATSRARIGVTEAFF

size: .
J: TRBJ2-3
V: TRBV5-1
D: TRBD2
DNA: TGCGCCAGCAGCACCCCAGCGGGGGCCTTGGGAGATACGCAGTATTTT
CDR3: CASSTPAGALGDTQYF

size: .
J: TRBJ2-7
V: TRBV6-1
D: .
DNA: TGTGCCAGCAGTGAACAATCCTACGAGCAGTACTTC
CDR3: CASSEQSYEQYF

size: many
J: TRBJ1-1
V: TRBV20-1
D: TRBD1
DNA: TGCAGTGCTGGGGACAGTTCTTCTGAAGCTTTCTTT
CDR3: CSAGDSSSEAFF

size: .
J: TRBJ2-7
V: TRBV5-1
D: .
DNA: TGCGCCAGCAGCTTAACGACTAGGGCCGAGCAGTACTTC
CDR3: CASSLTTRAEQYF